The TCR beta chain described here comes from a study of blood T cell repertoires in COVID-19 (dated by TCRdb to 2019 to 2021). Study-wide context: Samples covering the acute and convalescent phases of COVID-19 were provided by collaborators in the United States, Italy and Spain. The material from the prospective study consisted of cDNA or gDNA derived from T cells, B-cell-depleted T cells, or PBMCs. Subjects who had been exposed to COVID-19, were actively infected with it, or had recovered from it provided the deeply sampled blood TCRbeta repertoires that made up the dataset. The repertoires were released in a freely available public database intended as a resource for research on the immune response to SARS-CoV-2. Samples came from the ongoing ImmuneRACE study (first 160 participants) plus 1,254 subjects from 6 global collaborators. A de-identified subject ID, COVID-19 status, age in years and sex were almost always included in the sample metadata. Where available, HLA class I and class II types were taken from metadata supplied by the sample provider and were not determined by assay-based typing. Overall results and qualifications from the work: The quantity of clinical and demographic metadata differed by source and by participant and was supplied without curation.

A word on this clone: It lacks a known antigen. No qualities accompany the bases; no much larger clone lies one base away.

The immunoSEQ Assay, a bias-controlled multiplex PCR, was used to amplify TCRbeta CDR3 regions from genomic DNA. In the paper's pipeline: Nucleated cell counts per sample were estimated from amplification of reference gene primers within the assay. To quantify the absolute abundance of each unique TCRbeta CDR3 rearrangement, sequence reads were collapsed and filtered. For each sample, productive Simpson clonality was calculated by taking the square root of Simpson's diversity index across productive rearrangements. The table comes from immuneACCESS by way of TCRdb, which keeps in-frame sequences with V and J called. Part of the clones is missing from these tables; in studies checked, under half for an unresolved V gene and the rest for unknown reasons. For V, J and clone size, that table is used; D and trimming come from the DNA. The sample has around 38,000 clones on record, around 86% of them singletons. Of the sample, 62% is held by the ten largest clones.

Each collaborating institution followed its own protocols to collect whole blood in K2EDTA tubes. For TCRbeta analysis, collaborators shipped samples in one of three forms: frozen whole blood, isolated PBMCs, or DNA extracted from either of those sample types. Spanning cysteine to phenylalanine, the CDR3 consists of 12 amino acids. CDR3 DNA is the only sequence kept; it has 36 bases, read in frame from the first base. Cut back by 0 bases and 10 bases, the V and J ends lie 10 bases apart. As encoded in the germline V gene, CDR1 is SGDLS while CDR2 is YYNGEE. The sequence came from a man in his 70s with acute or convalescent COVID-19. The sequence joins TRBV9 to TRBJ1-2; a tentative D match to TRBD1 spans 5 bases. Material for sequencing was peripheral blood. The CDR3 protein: CASSVEGLVYTF. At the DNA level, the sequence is TGTGCCAGCAGCGTAGAGGGACTGGTCTACACCTTC.